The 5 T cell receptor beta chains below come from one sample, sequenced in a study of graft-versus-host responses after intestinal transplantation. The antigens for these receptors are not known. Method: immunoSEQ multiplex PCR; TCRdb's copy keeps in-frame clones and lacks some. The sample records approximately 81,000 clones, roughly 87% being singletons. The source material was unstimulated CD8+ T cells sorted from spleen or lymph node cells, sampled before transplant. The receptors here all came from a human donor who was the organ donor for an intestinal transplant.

The CDR3 DNA reads TGTGCCTGGAGTCCAGCGGGAAATCAGCCCCAGCATTTT. This translates into CAWSPAGNQPQHF. The V and J genes are TRBV30 and TRBJ1-5; D unclear. The CDR3 runs 13 residues. Per germline, CDR1 GTSNPN and CDR2 SVGIG (reference sequence). V was clipped by 2 bases and J by 4 bases, with 9 bases between them.

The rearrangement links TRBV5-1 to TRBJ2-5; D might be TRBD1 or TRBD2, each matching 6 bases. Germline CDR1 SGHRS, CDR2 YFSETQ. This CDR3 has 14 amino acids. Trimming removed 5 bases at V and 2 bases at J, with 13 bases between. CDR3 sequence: CASSYTGAQETQYF. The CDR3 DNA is TGCGCCAGCAGTTACACGGGGGCACAAGAGACCCAGTACTTC.

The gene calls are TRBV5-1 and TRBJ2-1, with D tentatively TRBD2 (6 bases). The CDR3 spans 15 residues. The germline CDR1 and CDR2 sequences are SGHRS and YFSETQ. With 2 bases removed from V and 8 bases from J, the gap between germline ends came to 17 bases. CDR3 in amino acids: CASSFWSPGSHEQFF. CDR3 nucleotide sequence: TGCGCCAGCAGCTTTTGGTCCCCCGGGAGCCATGAGCAGTTCTTC. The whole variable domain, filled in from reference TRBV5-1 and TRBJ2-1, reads KAGVTQTPRYLIKTRGQQVTLSCSPISGHRSVSWYQQTPGQGLQFLFEYFSETQRNKGNFPGRFSGRQFSNSRSEMNVSTLELGDSALYLCASSFWSPGSHEQFFGPGTRLTVL.

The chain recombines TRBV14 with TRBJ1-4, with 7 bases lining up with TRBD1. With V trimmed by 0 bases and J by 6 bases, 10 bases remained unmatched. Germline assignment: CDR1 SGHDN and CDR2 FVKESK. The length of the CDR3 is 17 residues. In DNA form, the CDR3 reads TGTGCCAGCAGCCAAGATTTGGTAACAGGGGCCGATGAAAAACTGTTTTTT. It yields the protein CASSQDLVTGADEKLFF. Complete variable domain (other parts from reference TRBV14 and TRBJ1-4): EAGVTQFPSHSVIEKGQTVTLRCDPISGHDNLYWYRRVMGKEIKFLLHFVKESKQDESGMPNNRFLAERTGGTYSTLKVQPAELEDSGVYFCASSQDLVTGADEKLFFGSGTQLSVL.

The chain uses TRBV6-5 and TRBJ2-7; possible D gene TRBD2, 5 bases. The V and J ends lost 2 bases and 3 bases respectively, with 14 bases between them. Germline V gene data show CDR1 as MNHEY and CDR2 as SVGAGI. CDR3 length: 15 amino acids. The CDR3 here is CASSYGLSISYEQYF. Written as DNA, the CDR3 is TGTGCCAGCAGTTACGGACTGTCGATTAGCTACGAGCAGTACTTC.